The clone carrying this T cell receptor (beta chain) was picked up many times. Its cognate antigen is unknown. This record comes from a study of T-cell reconstitution after alpha-beta-depleted transplantation in children. Points from the study as a whole: T-cell counts and diversity at one year following transplant were attributed mainly to newly produced T cells. Several hundred graft clones that had expanded were reportedly the source of alpha-beta T cells about two months after transplant. Surviving thymic progenitors and recipient T cells were the source of high TCRbeta diversity at day 60 in some patients.

From germline, CDR1 is SGHTA and CDR2 FQGNSA. The J segment lost 3 bases and the V segment lost 2 bases, leaving 3 bases of the junction unmatched. The CDR3 covers 15 residues. Unique molecular identifiers were incorporated into the prepared TCRbeta library. MiXCR was run by TCRdb on the PCR reads, yielding one entry per CDR3 protein. The data show fewer than 550,000 distinct CDR3 sequences, 10% to 12% seen once. This chain uses TRBV7-2 with TRBJ2-3, with TRBD2 matching over 9 bases. The sample here was PBMCs, mostly from graft donor cells, taken 180 days after TCRalphabeta/CD19-depleted stem cell transplant. This TCR was recovered from a female patient between 2 and 15 years old who had a stem cell transplant for aplastic anemia, so the T cells may come from the graft donor. The CDR3 spells CASSLSGRKTDTQYF. The CDR3, as DNA: TGTGCCAGCAGCTTAAGCGGGAGGAAGACAGATACGCAGTATTTT.